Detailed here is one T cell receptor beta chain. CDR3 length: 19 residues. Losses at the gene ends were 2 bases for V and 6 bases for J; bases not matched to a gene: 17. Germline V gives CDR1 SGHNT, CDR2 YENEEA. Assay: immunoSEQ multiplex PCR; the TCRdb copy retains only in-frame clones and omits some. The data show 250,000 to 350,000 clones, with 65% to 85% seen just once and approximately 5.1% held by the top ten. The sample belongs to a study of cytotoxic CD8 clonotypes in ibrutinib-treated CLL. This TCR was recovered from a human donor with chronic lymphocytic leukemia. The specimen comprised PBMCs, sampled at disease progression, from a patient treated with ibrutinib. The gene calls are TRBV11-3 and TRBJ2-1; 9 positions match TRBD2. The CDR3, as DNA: TGTGCCAGCAGCTTATTAACCGGGGGCGGGATAGCGGGAGCCAATGAGCAGTTCTTC. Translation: CASSLLTGGGIAGANEQFF.